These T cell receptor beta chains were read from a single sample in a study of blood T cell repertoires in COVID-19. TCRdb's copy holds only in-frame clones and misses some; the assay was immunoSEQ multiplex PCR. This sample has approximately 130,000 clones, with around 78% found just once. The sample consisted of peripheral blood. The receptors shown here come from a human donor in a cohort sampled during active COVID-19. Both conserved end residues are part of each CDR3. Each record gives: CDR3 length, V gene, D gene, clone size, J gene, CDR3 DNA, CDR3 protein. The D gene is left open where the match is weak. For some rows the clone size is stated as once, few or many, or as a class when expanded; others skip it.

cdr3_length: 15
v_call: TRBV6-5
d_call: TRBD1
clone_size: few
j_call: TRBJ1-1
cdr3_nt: TGTGCCAGCAGTTACTCGGGACAGATGAACACTGAAGCTTTCTTT
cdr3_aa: CASSYSGQMNTEAFF

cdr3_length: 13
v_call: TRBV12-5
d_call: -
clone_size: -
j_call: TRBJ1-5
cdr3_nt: TGTGCTAGTGGCCGACTGATCAATCAGCCCCAGCATTTT
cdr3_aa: CASGRLINQPQHF

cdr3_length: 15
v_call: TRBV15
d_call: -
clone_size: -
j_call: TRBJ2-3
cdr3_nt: TGTGCCACCCGAGGCACGGGAAACACAAGAGATACGCAGTATTTT
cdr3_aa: CATRGTGNTRDTQYF

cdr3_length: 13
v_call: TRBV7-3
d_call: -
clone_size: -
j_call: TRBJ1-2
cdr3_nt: TGTGCCAGCAGCTTACCCCCGGGGGGAGGCTACACCTTC
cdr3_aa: CASSLPPGGGYTF

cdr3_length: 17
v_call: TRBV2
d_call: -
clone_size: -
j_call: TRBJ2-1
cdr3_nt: TGTGCCAGCAGATCCTGGTTGAACTTACAGAACTACAATGAGCAGTTCTTC
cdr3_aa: CASRSWLNLQNYNEQFF

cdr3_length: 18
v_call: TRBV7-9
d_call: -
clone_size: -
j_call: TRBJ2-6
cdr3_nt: TGTGCCAGCAGACAGAGATGGGTGGGAGACTCTGGGGCCAACGTCCTGACTTTC
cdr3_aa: CASRQRWVGDSGANVLTF

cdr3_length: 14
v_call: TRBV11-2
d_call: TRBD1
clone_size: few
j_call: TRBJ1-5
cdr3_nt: TGTGCCAGCAGCCCGACAGGGAATCGACAGCCCCAGCATTTT
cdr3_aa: CASSPTGNRQPQHF

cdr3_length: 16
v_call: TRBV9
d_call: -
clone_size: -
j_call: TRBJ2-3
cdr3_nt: TGTGCCAGCAGCGTAGGGGGATCAGGGGTCACAGATACGCAGTATTTT
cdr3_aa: CASSVGGSGVTDTQYF

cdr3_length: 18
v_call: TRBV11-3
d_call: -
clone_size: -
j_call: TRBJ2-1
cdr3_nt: TGTGCCAGCAGCTTAGATCACTCTGGGCAGGTAGCCTACAATGAGCAGTTCTTC
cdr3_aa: CASSLDHSGQVAYNEQFF

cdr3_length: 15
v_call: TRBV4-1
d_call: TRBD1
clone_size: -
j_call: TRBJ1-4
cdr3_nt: TGCGCCAGCAGCCCCTGGACAGGAAAAAATGAAAAACTGTTTTTT
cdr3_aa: CASSPWTGKNEKLFF

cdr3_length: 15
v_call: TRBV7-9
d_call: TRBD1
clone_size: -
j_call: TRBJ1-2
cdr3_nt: TGTGCCAGCAGCACCGGACAGGGAGGTAACTATGGCTACACCTTC
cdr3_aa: CASSTGQGGNYGYTF

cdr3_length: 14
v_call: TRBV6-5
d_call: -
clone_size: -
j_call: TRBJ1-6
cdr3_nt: TGTGCCATCAAACTGCGGGCGGCGAATTCACCCCTCCACTTT
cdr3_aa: CAIKLRAANSPLHF

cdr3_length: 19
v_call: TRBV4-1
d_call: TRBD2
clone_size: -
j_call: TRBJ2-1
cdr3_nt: TGCGCCAGCAGCCAAGGACTAGCGGGGGCAACGAGCTCCTACAATGAGCAGTTCTTC
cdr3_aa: CASSQGLAGATSSYNEQFF

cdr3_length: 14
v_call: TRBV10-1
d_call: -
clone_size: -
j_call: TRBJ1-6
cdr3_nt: TGCGCCAGCAGTCAACAGGGCTATAATTCACCCCTCCACTTT
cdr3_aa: CASSQQGYNSPLHF

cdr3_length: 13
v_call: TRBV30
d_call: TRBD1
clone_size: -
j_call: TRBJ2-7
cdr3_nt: TGTGCCTGGAATAGTCAGGGGGCAATCGAGCAGTACTTC
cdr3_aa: CAWNSQGAIEQYF

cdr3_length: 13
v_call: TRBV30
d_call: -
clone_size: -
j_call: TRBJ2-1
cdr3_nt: TGTGCCTGGAGTCGTCTAGCCTACAATGAGCAGTTCTTC
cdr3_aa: CAWSRLAYNEQFF

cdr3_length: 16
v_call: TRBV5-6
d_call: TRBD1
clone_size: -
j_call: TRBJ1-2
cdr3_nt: TGTGCCAGCAGCGGGACAGGGTGGGGCGGCACCTATGGCTACACCTTC
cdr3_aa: CASSGTGWGGTYGYTF

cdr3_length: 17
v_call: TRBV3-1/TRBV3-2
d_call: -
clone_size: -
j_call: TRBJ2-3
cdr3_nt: TGTGCCAGCAGCCAATTTACTATCCGGGGGAGCACAGATACGCAGTATTTT
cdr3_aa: CASSQFTIRGSTDTQYF

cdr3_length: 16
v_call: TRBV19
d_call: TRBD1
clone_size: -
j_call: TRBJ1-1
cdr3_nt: TGTGCCAGTACCTTGACAGGGGCAGGGGTGAACACTGAAGCTTTCTTT
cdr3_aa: CASTLTGAGVNTEAFF

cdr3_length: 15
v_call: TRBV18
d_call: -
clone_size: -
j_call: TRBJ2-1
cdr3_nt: TGTGCCAGCTCACCCGCACGTGCCCTACGGAATGAGCAGTTCTTC
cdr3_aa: CASSPARALRNEQFF